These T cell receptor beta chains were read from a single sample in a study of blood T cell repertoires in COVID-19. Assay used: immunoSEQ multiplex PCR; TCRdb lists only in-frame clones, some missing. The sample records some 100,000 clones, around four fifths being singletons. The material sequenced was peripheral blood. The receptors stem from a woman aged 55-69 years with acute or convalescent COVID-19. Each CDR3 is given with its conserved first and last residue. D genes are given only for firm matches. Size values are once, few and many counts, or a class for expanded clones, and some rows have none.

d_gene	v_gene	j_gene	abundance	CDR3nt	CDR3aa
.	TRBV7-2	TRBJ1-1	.	TGTGCCAGCAGTACCGATTGGGGCGGGAGCACTGAAGCTTTCTTT	CASSTDWGGSTEAFF
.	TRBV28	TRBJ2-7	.	TGTGCCAGCAGTTTAGGGCCGGAGCAGTACTTC	CASSLGPEQYF
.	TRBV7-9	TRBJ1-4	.	TGTGCCAGCAGCTCAGCTGTTGCGGGGGTCAAACTGTTTTTT	CASSSAVAGVKLFF
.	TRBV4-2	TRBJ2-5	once	TGTGCCAGCAGCCAAGTCCTATGGGGTGCCGGGGATAGAGAGACCCAGTACTTC	CASSQVLWGAGDRETQYF
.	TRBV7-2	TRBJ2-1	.	TGTGCCAGCAGCTTGCAGGGCTCCTACAATGAGCAGTTCTTC	CASSLQGSYNEQFF
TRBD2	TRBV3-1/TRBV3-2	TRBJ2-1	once	TGTGCCAGCAGCCTAGCGGGAAGTGAGCAGTTCTTC	CASSLAGSEQFF
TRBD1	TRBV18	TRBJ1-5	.	TGTGCCAGCTCACCGGGACAGGGAGATCAGCCCCAGCATTTT	CASSPGQGDQPQHF
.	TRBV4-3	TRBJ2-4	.	TGCGCCAGCAGCGCCGTGCTAGCTGGGGCCAAAAACATTCAGTACTTC	CASSAVLAGAKNIQYF
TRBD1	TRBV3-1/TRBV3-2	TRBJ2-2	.	TGTGCCAGCAGCCAAGGGACAGGGTTCACCGGGGAGCTGTTTTTT	CASSQGTGFTGELFF
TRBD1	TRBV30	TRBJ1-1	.	TGTGCCTGGAAATCGGACAGGCCCGGGAACACTGAAGCTTTCTTT	CAWKSDRPGNTEAFF
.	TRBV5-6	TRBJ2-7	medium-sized	TGTGCCAGCAGACGTTGGGCGGGACTGCGCGAGCAGTACTTC	CASRRWAGLREQYF
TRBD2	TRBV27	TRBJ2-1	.	TGTGCCAGCAGACTCCTAGCGGGAGGGTACAATGAGCAGTTCTTC	CASRLLAGGYNEQFF
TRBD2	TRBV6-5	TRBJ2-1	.	TGTGCCAGCAGTTGGGGACTAGCAGACAATGAGCAGTTCTTC	CASSWGLADNEQFF
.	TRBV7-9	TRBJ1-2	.	TGTGCCAGCAGCTTAGTGGGCAGGACTAACTATGGCTACACCTTC	CASSLVGRTNYGYTF
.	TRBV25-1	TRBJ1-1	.	TGTGCCAGCAGTTGGCCCCCTTTGGAGGACTTGAACACTGAAGCTTTCTTT	CASSWPPLEDLNTEAFF
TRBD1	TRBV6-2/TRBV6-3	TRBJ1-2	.	TGTGCCAGCAGTACCACGACAGGGTATGGCTACACCTTC	CASSTTTGYGYTF
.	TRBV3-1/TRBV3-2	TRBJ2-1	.	TGTGCCAGCAGTGAGACCGGGAGCTCCTACAATGAGCAGTTCTTC	CASSETGSSYNEQFF
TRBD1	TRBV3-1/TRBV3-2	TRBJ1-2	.	TGTGCCAGCAGCGCTTCGATGACAGGGGTCGGCTACACCTTC	CASSASMTGVGYTF
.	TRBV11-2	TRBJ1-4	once	TGTGCCAGCAGCTTACTCGGGGGAAGAAGGGAAAAACTGTTTTTT	CASSLLGGRREKLFF
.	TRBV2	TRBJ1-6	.	TGTGCCAGCATCGGGGGACCCCCCTATAATTCACCCCTCCACTTT	CASIGGPPYNSPLHF
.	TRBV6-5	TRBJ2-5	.	TGTGCCAGCAGTTACTCTTCCGTTCGCCAAGAGACCCAGTACTTC	CASSYSSVRQETQYF
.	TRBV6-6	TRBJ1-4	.	TGTGCCAGCTCTTCCCAGTCCTCTAGGGAAAAACTGTTTTTT	CASSSQSSREKLFF
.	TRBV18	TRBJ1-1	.	TGTGCCAGCTCATCCGAGTGGGGGGTGGGGAACACTGAAGCTTTCTTT	CASSSEWGVGNTEAFF
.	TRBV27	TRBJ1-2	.	TGTGCCAGCCGTGCCGGGGGGGTTTATCGCTACACCTTC	CASRAGGVYRYTF
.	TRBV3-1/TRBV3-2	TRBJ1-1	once	TGTGCCAGCAGCCAAGATGAGGGCTGGAGGACTGAAGCTTTCTTT	CASSQDEGWRTEAFF
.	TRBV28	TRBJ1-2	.	TGTGCCAGCAGTTTTCCAGGGAAGAAGGACTATGGCTACACCTTC	CASSFPGKKDYGYTF
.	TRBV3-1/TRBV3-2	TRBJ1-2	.	TGTGCCAGCAGCCAAAATAGAGCTACTAACTATGGCTACACCTTC	CASSQNRATNYGYTF
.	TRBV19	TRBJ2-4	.	TGTGCCAGTAGTATGAGGGCGCGGGCAAACATTCAGTACTTC	CASSMRARANIQYF
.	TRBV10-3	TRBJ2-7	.	TGTGCCACCAGGACGGCACCAGGGGGGAACGAGCAGTACTTC	CATRTAPGGNEQYF
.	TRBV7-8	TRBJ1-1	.	TGTGCCAGCAGCCCTACCCGCGGGGGAACTAACACTGAAGCTTTCTTT	CASSPTRGGTNTEAFF
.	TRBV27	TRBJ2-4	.	TGTGCCAGCAGTTCCGTGGCTCTAGCCAAAAACATTCAGTACTTC	CASSSVALAKNIQYF